A single T cell receptor beta chain is shown here with its context. As yet, its antigen is unknown. Measured with immunoSEQ multiplex PCR; TCRdb has only the in-frame clones, and not every one. The table shows about 610,000 clones, with 95% to 98% occurring only once. The CDR3 loop spans 12 amino acids. CDR1 and CDR2 (germline): SGHVS, FQNEAQ. The ends were cut back, 6 bases at V and 6 bases at J, with 10 bases in the middle. This sample was taken from a study of shared clonotypes between healthy human individuals. Study background: Three plates were used per donor for CD4 naive, three for CD4 memory, two for CD8 naive and one for CD8 memory.

Overall study findings and caveats: When compared with the clonotypes that were shared by all four sorted-subset donors, the non-shared clonotypes turned out to have lower generation probabilities. Investigators expected sequencing depth to affect clonotype sharing among donors.

The receptor was derived from a young woman in good health. Material for sequencing was naive CD4+ T cells sorted from blood. Specified subset: CD45RA+ positively selected. The chain uses TRBV7-8 and TRBJ2-3; the D is unclear. CDR3 residues: CASSNGLDTQYF. Here the CDR3 DNA reads TGTGCCAGCAGTAACGGTTTGGATACGCAGTATTTT.